A selection of T cell receptor beta chains follows, all from one sample in a study of blood T cell repertoires in COVID-19. Assay used: immunoSEQ multiplex PCR; TCRdb lists only in-frame clones, some missing. The sample includes about 50,000 clones, roughly 80% seen only once; the top ten take 8.8%. Sequenced: peripheral blood. The receptors originated from a man in his sixties with acute or convalescent COVID-19. Each CDR3 is given with its conserved first and last residue. A D gene is named only where the DNA matches it firmly. Clone size is not always given. Where it is, it says once, few, many or a class for expanded clones.

d_call,v_call,clone_size,j_call,cdr3_aa,cdr3_nt
.,TRBV2,.,TRBJ1-3,CASSVRTDGNTIYF,TGTGCCAGCAGCGTCCGGACAGACGGAAACACCATATATTTT
.,TRBV12-3/TRBV12-4,once,TRBJ1-1,CASSFARNTEAFF,TGTGCCAGCAGTTTTGCGAGAAACACTGAAGCTTTCTTT
TRBD1,TRBV5-6,.,TRBJ1-6,CASSGLVGGDYNSPLHF,TGTGCCAGCAGCGGGCTGGTAGGGGGCGATTATAATTCACCCCTCCACTTT
TRBD1,TRBV6-4,.,TRBJ1-2,CASSEGTGGYGYTF,TGTGCCAGCAGTGAAGGGACAGGGGGCTATGGCTACACCTTC
TRBD1,TRBV29-1,.,TRBJ1-3,CSVESGQGRRGNTIYF,TGCAGCGTTGAAAGCGGACAGGGGCGACGGGGAAACACCATATATTTT
TRBD1,TRBV5-8,.,TRBJ2-7,CASSLSTGGLAYEQYF,TGTGCCAGCAGCTTGTCTACAGGGGGCCTTGCCTACGAGCAGTACTTC
TRBD1,TRBV4-1,.,TRBJ2-3,CASSPGTVLSTDTQYF,TGCGCCAGCAGCCCGGGGACAGTTCTCTCCACAGATACGCAGTATTTT
TRBD1,TRBV30,.,TRBJ1-5,CAWSVGGSTAISQPQHF,TGTGCCTGGAGTGTAGGGGGCTCGACCGCGATATCTCAGCCCCAGCATTTT
TRBD1,TRBV18,.,TRBJ2-7,CASSPMKGTGFSYEQYF,TGTGCCAGCTCACCAATGAAGGGGACAGGGTTCTCCTACGAGCAGTACTTC
.,TRBV6-1,once,TRBJ1-2,CASSEAKRNAYGYTF,TGTGCCAGCAGTGAAGCGAAGAGGAACGCTTATGGCTACACCTTC